This entry is about one T cell receptor (beta chain). In this sample, this clonotype turned up a few times. Its antigen is currently not known. Per-nucleotide qualities are absent, and no much larger clonotype sits a single base away. This specimen comes from a study of CD8 T cells in ankylosing spondylitis (dated 2017 in TCRdb). Turning to the overall study: The study profiled T cell receptor beta repertoires in healthy donors and ankylosing spondylitis patients to find disease-linked TCR variants. Peripheral blood was sampled, and synovial fluid was also collected from ankylosing spondylitis patients. The whole study cohort included 108 healthy donors and 20 to 25 ankylosing spondylitis patients.

Sequencing instrument: Illumina HiSeq 2500. Quantitative 5'-RACE with molecular barcodes was the method used to prepare the TCR beta libraries. Per the original workflow: A new computational method based on a probabilistic model of VDJ rearrangement was used to identify disease-linked TCR variants. The public sequencing data were trimmed at Q25 with fastp and processed into clonotypes with MiXCR by TCRdb, which kept only in-frame beta chains. Rows are unified per CDR3 protein, each entry keeping the most common DNA and genes. The V and J calls and clone size are TCRdb's, not the authors'. In this sample the table shows almost 400,000 distinct CDR3 sequences, about a fifth of which occur a single time. Roughly 16% of the sample is held by the ten biggest clonotypes. The paper as a whole reports these results and caveats: Significant enrichment of the disease-linked clones was reported in matched synovial fluid samples from ankylosing spondylitis patients. Blood from ankylosing spondylitis patients appeared to be characterized by a TCR beta motif composed of about eight highly homologous amino acid variants. The disease-linked clones showed a CD8+ phenotype and occurred at relatively low frequencies in peripheral blood. Some motif variants were previously reported in synovial fluid and blood of reactive arthritis patients, suggesting common disease-initiation mechanisms.

Germline trimming: 5 bases from V, 7 bases from J; junction bases outside gene matches: 11. Taken from cysteine to phenylalanine, the CDR3 has 15 residues. Of the read, only the CDR3 DNA is kept; its 45 bases are in frame from base 1. Material: blood, either unsorted or a sorted T cell fraction (not recorded which). This sequence originates from a male donor with ankylosing spondylitis. The rearrangement combines TRBV12-3 or TRBV12-4 with TRBJ1-5; 7 bases in the middle match TRBD1. CDR3 sequence: CASSPRPGTEQPQHF. The nucleotide sequence reads TGTGCCAGCAGTCCCCGACCCGGGACAGAACAGCCCCAGCATTTT.